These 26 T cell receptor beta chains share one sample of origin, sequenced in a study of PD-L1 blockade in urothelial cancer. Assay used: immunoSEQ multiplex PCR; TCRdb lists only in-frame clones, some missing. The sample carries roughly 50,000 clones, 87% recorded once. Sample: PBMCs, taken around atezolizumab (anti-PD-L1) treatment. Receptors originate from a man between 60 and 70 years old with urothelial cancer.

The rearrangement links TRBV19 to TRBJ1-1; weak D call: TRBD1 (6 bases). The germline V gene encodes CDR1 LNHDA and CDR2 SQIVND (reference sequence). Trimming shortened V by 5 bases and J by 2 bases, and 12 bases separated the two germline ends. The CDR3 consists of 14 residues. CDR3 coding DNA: TGTGCCAGTAGTTCGTGGACAGCCAACACTGAAGCTTTCTTT. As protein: CASSSWTANTEAFF.

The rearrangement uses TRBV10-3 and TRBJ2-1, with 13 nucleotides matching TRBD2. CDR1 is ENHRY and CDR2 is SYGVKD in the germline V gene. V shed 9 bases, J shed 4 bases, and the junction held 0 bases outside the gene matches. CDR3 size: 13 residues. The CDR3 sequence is CAMTSGGYNEQFF. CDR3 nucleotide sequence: TGTGCCATGACTAGCGGGGGGTACAATGAGCAGTTCTTC.

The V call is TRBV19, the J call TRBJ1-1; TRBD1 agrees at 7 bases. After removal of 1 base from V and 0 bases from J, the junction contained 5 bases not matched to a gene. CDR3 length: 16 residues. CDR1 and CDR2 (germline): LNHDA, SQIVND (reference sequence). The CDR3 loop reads CASSIATGWMNTEAFF. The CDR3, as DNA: TGTGCCAGTAGTATAGCGACAGGGTGGATGAACACTGAAGCTTTCTTT.

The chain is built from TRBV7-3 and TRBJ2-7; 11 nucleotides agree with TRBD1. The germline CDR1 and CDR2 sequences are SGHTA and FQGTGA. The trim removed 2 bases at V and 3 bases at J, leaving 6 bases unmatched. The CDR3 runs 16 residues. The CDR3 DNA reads TGTGCCAGCAGCTTATTGGGAGGGACAGGGGGCTACGAGCAGTACTTC. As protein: CASSLLGGTGGYEQYF.

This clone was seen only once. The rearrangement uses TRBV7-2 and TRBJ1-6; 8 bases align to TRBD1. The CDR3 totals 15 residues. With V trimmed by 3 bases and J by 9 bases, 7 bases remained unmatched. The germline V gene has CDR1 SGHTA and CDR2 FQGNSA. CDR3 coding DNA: TGTGCCAGCAGCTTTTCCCAGGGGGCTAGTTCACCCCTCCACTTT. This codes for CASSFSQGASSPLHF.

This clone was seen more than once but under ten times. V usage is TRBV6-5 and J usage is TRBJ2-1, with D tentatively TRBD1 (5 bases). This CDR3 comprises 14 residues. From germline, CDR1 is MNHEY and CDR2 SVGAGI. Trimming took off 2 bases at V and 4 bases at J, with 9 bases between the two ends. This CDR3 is CASSYRGDYNEQFF. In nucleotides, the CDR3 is TGTGCCAGCAGTTACAGGGGTGATTACAATGAGCAGTTCTTC.

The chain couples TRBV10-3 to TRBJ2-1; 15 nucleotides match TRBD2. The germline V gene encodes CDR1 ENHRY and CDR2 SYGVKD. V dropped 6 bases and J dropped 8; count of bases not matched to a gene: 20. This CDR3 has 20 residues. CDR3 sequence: CAIRKRTGLAGGPFSDEQFF. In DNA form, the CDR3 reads TGTGCCATCAGAAAAAGAACCGGACTAGCGGGGGGGCCTTTCTCAGATGAGCAGTTCTTC.

The CDR3 loop is CASSESSINEKLFF. The DNA of the CDR3 is TGTGCCAGTAGTGAGTCAAGTATTAATGAAAAACTGTTTTTT. The rearrangement links TRBV19 to TRBJ1-4; D gene ambiguous. The CDR3 contains 14 residues. CDR1 and CDR2 (germline): LNHDA, SQIVND (reference sequence). Trimming removed 5 bases at V and 4 bases at J, with 11 bases between.

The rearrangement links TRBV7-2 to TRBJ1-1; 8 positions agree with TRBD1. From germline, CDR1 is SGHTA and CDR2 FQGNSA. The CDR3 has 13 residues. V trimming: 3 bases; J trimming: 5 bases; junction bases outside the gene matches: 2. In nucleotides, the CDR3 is TGTGCCAGCAGCTTGGACAGGGTTACTGAAGCTTTCTTT. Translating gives CASSLDRVTEAFF.

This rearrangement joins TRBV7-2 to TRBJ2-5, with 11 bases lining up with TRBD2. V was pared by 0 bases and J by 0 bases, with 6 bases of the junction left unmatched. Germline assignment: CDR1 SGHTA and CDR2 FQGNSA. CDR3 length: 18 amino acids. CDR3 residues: CASSLALRLAGYQETQYF. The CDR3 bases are TGTGCCAGCAGCTTAGCTCTTCGACTAGCGGGGTACCAAGAGACCCAGTACTTC.

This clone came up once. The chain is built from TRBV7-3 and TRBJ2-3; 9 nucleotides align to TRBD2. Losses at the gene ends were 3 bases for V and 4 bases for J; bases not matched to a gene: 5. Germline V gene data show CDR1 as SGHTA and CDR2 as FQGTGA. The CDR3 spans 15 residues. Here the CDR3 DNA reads TGTGCCAGCAGCTTTAGAGCGGGGGGCTCAGATACGCAGTATTTT. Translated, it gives CASSFRAGGSDTQYF.

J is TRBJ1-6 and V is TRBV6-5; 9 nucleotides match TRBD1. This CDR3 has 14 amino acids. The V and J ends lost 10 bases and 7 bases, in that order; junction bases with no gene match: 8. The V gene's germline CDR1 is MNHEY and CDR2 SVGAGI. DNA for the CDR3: TGTGCCACCCGTAGACAGGGGGTAAATTCACCCCTCCACTTT. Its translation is CATRRQGVNSPLHF.

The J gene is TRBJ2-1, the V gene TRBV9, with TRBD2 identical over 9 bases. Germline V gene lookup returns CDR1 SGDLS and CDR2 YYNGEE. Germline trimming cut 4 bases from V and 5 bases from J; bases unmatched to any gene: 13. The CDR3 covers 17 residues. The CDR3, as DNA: TGTGCCAGCAGCCCTGGCGGGGGGGCCGTTCTCCACAATGAGCAGTTCTTC. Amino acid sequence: CASSPGGGAVLHNEQFF. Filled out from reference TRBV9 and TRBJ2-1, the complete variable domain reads DSGVTQTPKHLITATGQRVTLRCSPRSGDLSVYWYQQSLDQGLQFLIQYYNGEERAKGNILERFSAQQFPDLHSELNLSSLELGDSALYFCASSPGGGAVLHNEQFFGPGTRLTVL.

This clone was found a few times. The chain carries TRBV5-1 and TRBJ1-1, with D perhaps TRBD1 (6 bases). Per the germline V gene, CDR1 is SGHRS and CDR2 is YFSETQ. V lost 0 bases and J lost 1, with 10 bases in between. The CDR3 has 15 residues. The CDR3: CASSLVVGGNTEAFF. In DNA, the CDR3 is TGCGCCAGCAGCTTGGTGGTAGGGGGGAACACTGAAGCTTTCTTT.

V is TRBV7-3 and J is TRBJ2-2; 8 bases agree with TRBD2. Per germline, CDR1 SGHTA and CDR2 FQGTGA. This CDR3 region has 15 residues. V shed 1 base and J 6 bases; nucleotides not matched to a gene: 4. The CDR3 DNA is TGTGCCAGCAGCTTAAACGGGGGGGAGTCCGGGGAGCTGTTTTTT. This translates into CASSLNGGESGELFF.

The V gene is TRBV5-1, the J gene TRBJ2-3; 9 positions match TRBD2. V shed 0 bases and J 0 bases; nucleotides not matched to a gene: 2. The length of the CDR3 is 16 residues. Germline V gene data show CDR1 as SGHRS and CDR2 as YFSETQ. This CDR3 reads CASSLELAGSTDTQYF. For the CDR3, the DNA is TGCGCCAGCAGCTTGGAGCTAGCGGGGAGCACAGATACGCAGTATTTT.

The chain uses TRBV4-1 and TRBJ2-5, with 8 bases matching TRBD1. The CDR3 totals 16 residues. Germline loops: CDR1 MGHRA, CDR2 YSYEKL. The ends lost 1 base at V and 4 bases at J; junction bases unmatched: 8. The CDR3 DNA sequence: TGCGCCAGCAGCCAAGTCCGACAGGGGCCACGAGAGACCCAGTACTTC. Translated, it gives CASSQVRQGPRETQYF.

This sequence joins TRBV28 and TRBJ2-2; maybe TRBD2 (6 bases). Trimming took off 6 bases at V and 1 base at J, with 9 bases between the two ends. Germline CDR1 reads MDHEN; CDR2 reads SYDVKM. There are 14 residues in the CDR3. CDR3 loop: CASRVGGNTGELFF. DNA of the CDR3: TGTGCCAGCAGGGTGGGGGGGAACACCGGGGAGCTGTTTTTT.

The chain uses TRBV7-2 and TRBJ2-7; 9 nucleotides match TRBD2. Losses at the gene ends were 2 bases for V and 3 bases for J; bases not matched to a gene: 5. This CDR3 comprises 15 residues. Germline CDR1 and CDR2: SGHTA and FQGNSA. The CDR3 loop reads CASSLQASGDYEQYF. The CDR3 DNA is TGTGCCAGCAGCTTACAGGCTAGCGGGGACTACGAGCAGTACTTC.

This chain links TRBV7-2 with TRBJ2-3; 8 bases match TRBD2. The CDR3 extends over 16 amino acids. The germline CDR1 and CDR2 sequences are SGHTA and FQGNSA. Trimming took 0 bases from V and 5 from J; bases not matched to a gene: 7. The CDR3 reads CASSLAASGRGDTQYF. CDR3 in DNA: TGTGCCAGCAGCTTAGCCGCTAGCGGGCGTGGAGATACGCAGTATTTT.

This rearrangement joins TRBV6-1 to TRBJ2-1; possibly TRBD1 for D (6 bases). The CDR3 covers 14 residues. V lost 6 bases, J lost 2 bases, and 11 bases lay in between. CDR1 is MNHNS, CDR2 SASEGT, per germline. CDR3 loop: CASRTGHTYNEQFF. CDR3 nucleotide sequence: TGTGCCAGCAGGACAGGTCACACCTACAATGAGCAGTTCTTC.

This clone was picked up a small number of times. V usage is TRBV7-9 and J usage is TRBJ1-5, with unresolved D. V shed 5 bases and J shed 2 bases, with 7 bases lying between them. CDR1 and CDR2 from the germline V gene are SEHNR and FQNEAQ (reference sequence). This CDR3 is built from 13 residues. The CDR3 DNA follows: TGTGCCAGCAGCGCCCAGGGCAATCAGCCCCAGCATTTT. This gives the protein CASSAQGNQPQHF.

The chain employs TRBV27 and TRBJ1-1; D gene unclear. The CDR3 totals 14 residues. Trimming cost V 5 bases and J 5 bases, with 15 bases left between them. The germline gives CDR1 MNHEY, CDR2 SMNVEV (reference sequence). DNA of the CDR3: TGTGCCAGCAGTAATACAATCTTAGCAACTGAAGCTTTCTTT. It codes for CASSNTILATEAFF.

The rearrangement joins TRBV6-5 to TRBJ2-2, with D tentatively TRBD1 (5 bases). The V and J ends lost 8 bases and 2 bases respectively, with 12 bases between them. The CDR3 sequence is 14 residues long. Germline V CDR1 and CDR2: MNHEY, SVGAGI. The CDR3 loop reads CASLLGANTGELFF. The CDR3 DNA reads TGTGCCAGCCTCTTAGGGGCCAACACCGGGGAGCTGTTTTTT.

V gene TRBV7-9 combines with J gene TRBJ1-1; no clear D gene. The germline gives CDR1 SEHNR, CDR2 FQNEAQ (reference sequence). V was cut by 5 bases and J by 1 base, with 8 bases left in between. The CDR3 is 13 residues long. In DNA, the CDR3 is TGTGCCAGCAGCCTCTCAGGGAACACTGAAGCTTTCTTT. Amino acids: CASSLSGNTEAFF.

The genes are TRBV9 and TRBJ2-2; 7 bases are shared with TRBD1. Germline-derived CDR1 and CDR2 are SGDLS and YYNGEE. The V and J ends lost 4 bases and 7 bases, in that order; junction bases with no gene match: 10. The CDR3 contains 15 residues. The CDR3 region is CASSTDRAPNGELFF. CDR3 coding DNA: TGTGCCAGCAGCACAGACAGGGCGCCAAACGGGGAGCTGTTTTTT.